The T cell receptor (beta chain) described here comes from a study of CD8 T cells in Susac syndrome. Random hexamers served to reverse transcribe roughly 0.45 to 1 ug RNA. The amplification used immunoSEQ multiplex PCR on TCR beta CDR3; it spanned 54 Vbeta and 13 Jbeta. TCRdb analysed the immunoSEQ multiplex PCR reads with MiXCR anew, one entry per CDR3 protein. The sample contains a few hundred thousand distinct CDR3 sequences, 85% of which appear only once. The multiple sclerosis controls consisted of treatment-naive patients with relapsing-remitting disease, either stable or active. Negative isolation yielded CD4+ and CD8+ T cells, and FACS enriched TEMRA cells. The CDR3 spans 15 residues. V trimming: 3 bases; J trimming: 4 bases; junction bases outside the gene matches: 7. Germline loops: CDR1 MNHEY, CDR2 SMNVEV (reference sequence).

Sequenced input: CD8+ T cells from PBMCs. The chain couples TRBV27 to TRBJ1-1; 8 nucleotides line up with TRBD1. The clonotype originates from a human donor with multiple sclerosis. CDR3 bases: TGTGCCAGCAGTTTTAGTCCCCAGGGGGCCACTGAAGCTTTCTTT. Translation: CASSFSPQGATEAFF.